The 16 T cell receptor beta chains in this list originate from one sample, sequenced in a study of T cell changes during pregnancy in multiple sclerosis. Produced via immunoSEQ multiplex PCR; TCRdb's table is partial and in-frame only. The sample has some 54,000 clones; 94% are singletons. Sequences were derived from CD8+ T cells from peripheral blood mononuclear cells, sampled in the third trimester of pregnancy. The receptors were gathered from a female donor with multiple sclerosis, enrolled in a pregnancy study.

This chain links TRBV2 with TRBJ2-7; no clear D gene. The CDR3 is 14 residues long. V was clipped by 4 bases and J by 1 base, with 11 bases between them. The germline V gene has CDR1 SNHLY and CDR2 FYNNEI. The CDR3, as DNA: TGTGCCAGCAGTGGGGCCAGAATATCCTACGAGCAGTACTTC. Translating it yields CASSGARISYEQYF.

The CDR3: CASSGTTSGSHNEQFF. In nucleotides, the CDR3 is TGTGCCAGCAGCGGGACCACTAGCGGGAGTCACAATGAGCAGTTCTTC. The V gene is TRBV9, the J gene TRBJ2-1; 11 bases align to TRBD2. Losses at the gene ends were 3 bases for V and 5 bases for J; bases not matched to a gene: 7. The CDR3 length is 16 residues. From germline, CDR1 is SGDLS and CDR2 YYNGEE. Full variable domain (remainder filled in from reference TRBV9 and TRBJ2-1): DSGVTQTPKHLITATGQRVTLRCSPRSGDLSVYWYQQSLDQGLQFLIQYYNGEERAKGNILERFSAQQFPDLHSELNLSSLELGDSALYFCASSGTTSGSHNEQFFGPGTRLTVL.

The count of this clone is one. CDR3 sequence reads: CASSLDRVSEKLFF. As DNA, the CDR3 is TGTGCCAGCAGTTTGGACAGGGTGAGCGAAAAACTGTTTTTT. V and J are TRBV6-5 and TRBJ1-4, with 8 bases identical to TRBD1. Germline assignment: CDR1 MNHEY and CDR2 SVGAGI. The CDR3 is 14 residues long. Unmatched junction bases numbered 6, after V lost 4 bases and J lost 8 bases.

The chain couples TRBV5-1 to TRBJ1-1; unclear D gene. CDR3 size: 16 residues. Trimming removed 0 bases at V and 4 bases at J, with 16 bases between. Per germline, CDR1 SGHRS and CDR2 YFSETQ. CDR3: CASSLGQFGILTEAFF. DNA for the CDR3: TGCGCCAGCAGCTTGGGGCAGTTTGGTATTCTCACTGAAGCTTTCTTT. Full variable domain (remainder filled in from reference TRBV5-1 and TRBJ1-1): KAGVTQTPRYLIKTRGQQVTLSCSPISGHRSVSWYQQTPGQGLQFLFEYFSETQRNKGNFPGRFSGRQFSNSRSEMNVSTLELGDSALYLCASSLGQFGILTEAFFGQGTRLTVV.

The V call is TRBV27, the J call TRBJ1-5, with unresolved D. This CDR3 has 14 amino acids. Trimming removed 3 bases at V and 6 bases at J, with 12 bases between. Germline V gene lookup returns CDR1 MNHEY and CDR2 SMNVEV (reference sequence). The CDR3 here is CASSLSRMTQPQHF. CDR3 DNA: TGTGCCAGCAGTTTGTCGAGGATGACTCAGCCCCAGCATTTT.

This rearrangement joins TRBV5-1 to TRBJ2-1; tentatively, D is TRBD2 (7 bases). V was trimmed by 4 bases and J by 5 bases, leaving 16 bases between them. CDR3 size: 15 residues. Looked up from germline, CDR1 is SGHRS and CDR2 is YFSETQ. The CDR3 DNA sequence: TGCGCCAGCAGCCCCTTAGGGGGGGAGCACAATGAGCAGTTCTTC. Protein: CASSPLGGEHNEQFF.

The chain is built from TRBV5-1 and TRBJ2-7; D remains ambiguous. This CDR3 is 15 amino acids long. V lost 0 bases to trimming and J lost 4 bases, with 14 bases between them. Germline V lookup: CDR1 SGHRS, CDR2 YFSETQ. The CDR3 sequence is CASSLDPFSQYEQYF. The CDR3, as DNA: TGCGCCAGCAGCTTGGATCCGTTTTCACAATACGAGCAGTACTTC.

The V and J genes are TRBV7-9 and TRBJ2-1; TRBD2 might be the D (5 bases). The CDR3 length is 16 residues. V was clipped by 2 bases and J by 7 bases, with 18 bases between them. Germline loops: CDR1 SEHNR, CDR2 FQNEAQ (reference sequence). The CDR3 bases are TGTGCCAGCAGCTTACTCGCCGGGGTAGTGACTAATGAGCAGTTCTTC. Its protein product is CASSLLAGVVTNEQFF. The entire variable domain, with the rest obtained from reference TRBV7-9 and TRBJ2-1, is as follows: DTGVSQNPRHKITKRGQNVTFRCDPISEHNRLYWYRQTLGQGPEFLTYFQNEAQLEKSRLLSDRFSAERPKGSFSTLEIQRTEQGDSAMYLCASSLLAGVVTNEQFFGPGTRLTVL.

The chain carries TRBV5-1 and TRBJ2-1; D possibly corresponds to TRBD2 (6 bases). In germline, CDR1 is SGHRS, CDR2 YFSETQ. This CDR3 contains 17 residues. Trimming took 0 bases from V and 2 from J, leaving 15 bases between them. Here the CDR3 DNA reads TGCGCCAGCAGCTTGGATCCAAGCGGGCATACCTACAATGAGCAGTTCTTC. Amino acid sequence: CASSLDPSGHTYNEQFF.

This sequence joins TRBV4-1 and TRBJ2-1, with D uncertain. Per germline, CDR1 MGHRA and CDR2 YSYEKL. Trimming removed 2 bases from V and 7 bases from J, with 9 bases in between. The CDR3 runs 13 residues. CDR3 residues: CASSQSRVNEQFF. The CDR3 DNA is TGCGCCAGCAGCCAATCCCGGGTGAATGAGCAGTTCTTC.

This clone appeared a single time. The chain carries TRBV5-1 and TRBJ1-4; 7 bases map to TRBD1. CDR3 length equals 17 residues. The junction had 9 bases not matched to a gene; V was cut back by 2 bases and J by 2 bases. Germline V gene data show CDR1 as SGHRS and CDR2 as YFSETQ. In nucleotides, the CDR3 is TGCGCCAGCAGCTTAGGCCAGGGGGTTCCGACTAATGAAAAACTGTTTTTT. Amino acids: CASSLGQGVPTNEKLFF.

V gene TRBV27 combines with J gene TRBJ2-7, with D possibly matching TRBD1 (6 bases). The length of the CDR3 is 16 residues. CDR1 and CDR2 from the germline V gene are MNHEY and SMNVEV (reference sequence). V was shortened by 3 bases and J by 7 bases, with 22 bases between the two germline ends. The CDR3 bases are TGTGCCAGCAGTTTGCTCAATACAGGGTTCCTCCGGGAGCAGTACTTC. This sequence encodes CASSLLNTGFLREQYF.

The chain combines TRBV27 with TRBJ2-2; 12 positions match TRBD2. Germline V lookup: CDR1 MNHEY, CDR2 SMNVEV (reference sequence). CDR3 length: 14 residues. The V segment lost 6 bases and the J segment 5 bases; nucleotides outside the gene matches: 1. The CDR3 DNA sequence: TGTGCCAGCAGGCTAGCGGGAGGGACCGGGGAGCTGTTTTTT. Translating gives CASRLAGGTGELFF.

The chain couples TRBV27 to TRBJ2-7; D is possibly TRBD1 (5 bases). Germline CDR1 is MNHEY and CDR2 is SMNVEV (reference sequence). The V end was cut by 5 bases, the J end by 5 bases, with 16 bases between. The CDR3 sequence is 14 residues long. CDR3 DNA sequence: TGTGCCAGCAGTCATGTGCAAGGGGTCCACGAGCAGTACTTC. Translated: CASSHVQGVHEQYF.

V is TRBV21-1 and J is TRBJ1-1. TRBV21-1 is recorded as a pseudogene. The CDR3 loop spans 14 amino acids. The DNA of the CDR3 is TGTGCCAGCAGCACTAGGGGGTGGCGGGGGAAAGCTTTCTTT. Translating gives CASSTRGWRGKAFF.

V gene TRBV27 combines with J gene TRBJ1-4; weak D call: TRBD1 (5 bases). Deletions cut 4 bases from V and 0 bases from J, with 12 bases between. Germline V gene sequence: CDR1 MNHEY, CDR2 SMNVEV (reference sequence). CDR3 size: 16 residues. This chain's CDR3 is CASSYAGLATNEKLFF. The CDR3, as DNA: TGTGCCAGCAGTTATGCAGGGCTTGCAACTAATGAAAAACTGTTTTTT.